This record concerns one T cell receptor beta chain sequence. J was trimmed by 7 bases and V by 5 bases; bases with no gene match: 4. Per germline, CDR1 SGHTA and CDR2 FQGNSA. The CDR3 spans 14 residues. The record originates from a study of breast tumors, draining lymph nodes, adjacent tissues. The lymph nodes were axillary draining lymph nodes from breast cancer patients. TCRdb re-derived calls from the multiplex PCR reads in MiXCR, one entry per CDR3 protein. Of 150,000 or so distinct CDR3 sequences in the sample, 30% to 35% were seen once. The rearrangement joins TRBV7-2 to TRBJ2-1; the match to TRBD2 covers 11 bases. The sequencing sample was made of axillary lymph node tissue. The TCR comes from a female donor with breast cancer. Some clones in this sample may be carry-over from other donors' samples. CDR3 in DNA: TGTGCCAGCAGCGTTAGCGGGAGGGGAAATGAGCAGTTCTTC. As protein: CASSVSGRGNEQFF.